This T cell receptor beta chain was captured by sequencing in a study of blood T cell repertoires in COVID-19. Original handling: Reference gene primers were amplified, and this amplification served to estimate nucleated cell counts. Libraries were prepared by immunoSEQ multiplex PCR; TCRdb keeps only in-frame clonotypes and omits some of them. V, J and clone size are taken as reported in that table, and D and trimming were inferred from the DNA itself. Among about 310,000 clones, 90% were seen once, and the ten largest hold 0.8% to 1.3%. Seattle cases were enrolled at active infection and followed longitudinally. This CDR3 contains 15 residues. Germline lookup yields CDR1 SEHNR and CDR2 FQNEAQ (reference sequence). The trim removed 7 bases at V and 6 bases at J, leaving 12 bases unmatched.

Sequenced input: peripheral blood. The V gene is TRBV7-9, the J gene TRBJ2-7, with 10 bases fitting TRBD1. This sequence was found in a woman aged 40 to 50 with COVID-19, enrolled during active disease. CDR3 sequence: CASTLFRDRGSEQYF. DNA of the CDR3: TGTGCCAGCACCCTCTTCCGGGACAGGGGATCCGAGCAGTACTTC.